The rows below give T cell receptor beta chains drawn from one sample of a study of T cell responses to AZD1222 COVID-19 vaccine. Generated by immunoSEQ multiplex PCR, the TCRdb table keeps only in-frame clones and is missing some. The table records roughly 45,000 clones, roughly 80% of them present only once. Sequencing was performed on peripheral blood, taken on day 0 of AZD1222 vaccination. These receptors all stem from an adult in good health. CDR3s include the opening cysteine and the closing phenylalanine or tryptophan. A D gene is named only where the DNA matches it firmly. A clone size is listed for some rows: how often the clone was seen (once, few, many), or a class if it is expanded.

CDR3nt: TGTGCCAGCAGCCGTCTGGGGGGTTTAACTGAAGCTTTCTTT; CDR3aa: CASSRLGGLTEAFF; len: 14; j_gene: TRBJ1-1; d_gene: -; abundance: once; v_gene: TRBV11-1
CDR3nt: TGTGCCAGCAGTTATTGGCAGGGTGGGGGCAATGAGCAGTTCTTC; CDR3aa: CASSYWQGGGNEQFF; len: 15; j_gene: TRBJ2-1; d_gene: -; abundance: -; v_gene: TRBV6-5
CDR3nt: TGTGCCGGGTTCCGACAGGGAGGAACTGAAGCTTTCTTT; CDR3aa: CAGFRQGGTEAFF; len: 13; j_gene: TRBJ1-1; d_gene: TRBD1; abundance: once; v_gene: TRBV28
CDR3nt: TGTGCCAGCAGCGACACAGGGGGCAGGCCGGAAAAACTGTTTTTT; CDR3aa: CASSDTGGRPEKLFF; len: 15; j_gene: TRBJ1-4; d_gene: TRBD1; abundance: -; v_gene: TRBV28
CDR3nt: TGTGCCAGCAGCGTCGCCGGGACTAGCGGAGAGACCCAGTACTTC; CDR3aa: CASSVAGTSGETQYF; len: 15; j_gene: TRBJ2-5; d_gene: TRBD2; abundance: -; v_gene: TRBV11-2
CDR3nt: TGTGCCAGCAGTGAGCACACATCCAGGTTGAACACTGAAGCTTTCTTT; CDR3aa: CASSEHTSRLNTEAFF; len: 16; j_gene: TRBJ1-1; d_gene: -; abundance: -; v_gene: TRBV6-1
CDR3nt: TGCAGCGTGGATACAGGGGTGAACACTGAAGCTTTCTTT; CDR3aa: CSVDTGVNTEAFF; len: 13; j_gene: TRBJ1-1; d_gene: TRBD1; abundance: -; v_gene: TRBV29-1
CDR3nt: TGTGCCAGCAGCTTGTCAGCTAATAATTCACCCCTCCACTTT; CDR3aa: CASSLSANNSPLHF; len: 14; j_gene: TRBJ1-6; d_gene: -; abundance: -; v_gene: TRBV5-8
CDR3nt: TGTGCCAGCACTTATCTGGGGGGGGACTCACCCCTCCACTTT; CDR3aa: CASTYLGGDSPLHF; len: 14; j_gene: TRBJ1-6; d_gene: -; abundance: few; v_gene: TRBV2
CDR3nt: TGTGCCAGCAGCTTGGTGGGGATTTTTGCGAACGGGGAGCTGTTTTTT; CDR3aa: CASSLVGIFANGELFF; len: 16; j_gene: TRBJ2-2; d_gene: -; abundance: -; v_gene: TRBV7-9
CDR3nt: TGTGCCAGCAGTGGGGAGAATCAGCCCCAGCATTTT; CDR3aa: CASSGENQPQHF; len: 12; j_gene: TRBJ1-5; d_gene: -; abundance: once; v_gene: TRBV6-2/TRBV6-3
CDR3nt: TGTGCCAGCAGTGACAGGGCCCGGTTTGATTTT; CDR3aa: CASSDRARFDF; len: 11; j_gene: TRBJ1-3; d_gene: -; abundance: -; v_gene: TRBV6-1
CDR3nt: TGTGCCAGCAGCCAAAAGGCAGGGAATAATGAGCAGTTCTTC; CDR3aa: CASSQKAGNNEQFF; len: 14; j_gene: TRBJ2-1; d_gene: -; abundance: -; v_gene: TRBV4-2
CDR3nt: TGTGCCAGCAGCCAAGTACGGCAGGCGAGTGAAAAACTGTTTTTT; CDR3aa: CASSQVRQASEKLFF; len: 15; j_gene: TRBJ1-4; d_gene: -; abundance: -; v_gene: TRBV3-1/TRBV3-2
CDR3nt: TGTGCCAGCAGCTCCGGACGGGCAGGGGCCTATAATTCACCCCTCCACTTT; CDR3aa: CASSSGRAGAYNSPLHF; len: 17; j_gene: TRBJ1-6; d_gene: -; abundance: -; v_gene: TRBV5-4
CDR3nt: TGTGCCAGCAGCCCAACCTCGACAGGGGCCAAAAACATTCAGTACTTC; CDR3aa: CASSPTSTGAKNIQYF; len: 16; j_gene: TRBJ2-4; d_gene: TRBD1; abundance: -; v_gene: TRBV7-6
CDR3nt: TGTGCCAGCAGGGAGACAGCGAACACTGAAGCTTTCTTT; CDR3aa: CASRETANTEAFF; len: 13; j_gene: TRBJ1-1; d_gene: -; abundance: -; v_gene: TRBV7-8
CDR3nt: TGTGCCAGCAGCGTCGGACAGATGTCGAACACCGGGGAGCTGTTTTTT; CDR3aa: CASSVGQMSNTGELFF; len: 16; j_gene: TRBJ2-2; d_gene: -; abundance: once; v_gene: TRBV7-8
CDR3nt: TGCGCCAGCAGCTGGACTAGCGGGAGGGCCGGGTACAATGAGCAGTTCTTC; CDR3aa: CASSWTSGRAGYNEQFF; len: 17; j_gene: TRBJ2-1; d_gene: TRBD2; abundance: -; v_gene: TRBV5-1
CDR3nt: TGTGCCAGCAGTACAGGTAGCGGGCCTTCCTACGAGCAGTACTTC; CDR3aa: CASSTGSGPSYEQYF; len: 15; j_gene: TRBJ2-7; d_gene: TRBD2; abundance: -; v_gene: TRBV7-6
CDR3nt: TGTGCCAGCAGTGACTCCGGGGGCCCCTACTATGAGCAGTTCTTC; CDR3aa: CASSDSGGPYYEQFF; len: 15; j_gene: TRBJ2-1; d_gene: -; abundance: -; v_gene: TRBV2
CDR3nt: TGTGCCAGCTCACCACGTACCGGGATGGGGTCAGATACGCAGTATTTT; CDR3aa: CASSPRTGMGSDTQYF; len: 16; j_gene: TRBJ2-3; d_gene: -; abundance: few; v_gene: TRBV18
CDR3nt: TGCGCCAGCAGCATCCAGGGCCTCTTCTCACCCCTCCACTTT; CDR3aa: CASSIQGLFSPLHF; len: 14; j_gene: TRBJ1-6; d_gene: -; abundance: -; v_gene: TRBV5-1
CDR3nt: TGTGCCAGCAGTGGAGCCACAATTACCGATACGCAGTATTTT; CDR3aa: CASSGATITDTQYF; len: 14; j_gene: TRBJ2-3; d_gene: -; abundance: -; v_gene: TRBV6-1
CDR3nt: TGTGCCATCAGTGTAACTGGACAGGCGGTAGGCTACACCTTC; CDR3aa: CAISVTGQAVGYTF; len: 14; j_gene: TRBJ1-2; d_gene: TRBD1; abundance: few; v_gene: TRBV10-3
CDR3nt: TGTGCCAGCAGGATTGGGACAGGGGTTTACAATGAGCAGTTCTTC; CDR3aa: CASRIGTGVYNEQFF; len: 15; j_gene: TRBJ2-1; d_gene: TRBD1; abundance: -; v_gene: TRBV11-2
CDR3nt: TGTGCCAGCAGCTTAGCCCGGGGCCCCACCGGGGAGCTGTTTTTT; CDR3aa: CASSLARGPTGELFF; len: 15; j_gene: TRBJ2-2; d_gene: -; abundance: -; v_gene: TRBV7-2
CDR3nt: TGTGCCAGCAGCTTAGGGGGAGGTACTACCGGGGAGCTGTTTTTT; CDR3aa: CASSLGGGTTGELFF; len: 15; j_gene: TRBJ2-2; d_gene: -; abundance: few; v_gene: TRBV7-2
CDR3nt: TGTGCCAGCAGTACCCTGAGTAGCAATCAGCCCCAGCATTTT; CDR3aa: CASSTLSSNQPQHF; len: 14; j_gene: TRBJ1-5; d_gene: -; abundance: -; v_gene: TRBV6-6
CDR3nt: TGTGCCAGCAGCTTAGTACTAGCGGGGGTCGGCACCGGGGAGCTGTTTTTT; CDR3aa: CASSLVLAGVGTGELFF; len: 17; j_gene: TRBJ2-2; d_gene: TRBD2; abundance: once; v_gene: TRBV7-6
CDR3nt: TGCGCCAGCAGCCAAGAGCGGGCAGTATATGGCTACACCTTC; CDR3aa: CASSQERAVYGYTF; len: 14; j_gene: TRBJ1-2; d_gene: -; abundance: -; v_gene: TRBV4-1
CDR3nt: TGTGCCAGCAGTTTAATTACGGGGCAGACAACTAATGAAAAACTGTTTTTT; CDR3aa: CASSLITGQTTNEKLFF; len: 17; j_gene: TRBJ1-4; d_gene: -; abundance: -; v_gene: TRBV28
CDR3nt: TGTGCCAGCCTACAGGGCTTTTACACTGAAGCTTTCTTT; CDR3aa: CASLQGFYTEAFF; len: 13; j_gene: TRBJ1-1; d_gene: -; abundance: -; v_gene: TRBV5-8
CDR3nt: TGTGCCACCAGCAGAGTGGGACTGGGGTTAGATGAGCAGTTCTTC; CDR3aa: CATSRVGLGLDEQFF; len: 15; j_gene: TRBJ2-1; d_gene: -; abundance: -; v_gene: TRBV15
CDR3nt: TGTGCCAGCACCCGGGCCGCGGACACTGAAGCTTTCTTT; CDR3aa: CASTRAADTEAFF; len: 13; j_gene: TRBJ1-1; d_gene: -; abundance: -; v_gene: TRBV6-6
CDR3nt: TGTGCCAGCAGTGAGACTAGCGGGGGGCCTTACCAAGAGACCCAGTACTTC; CDR3aa: CASSETSGGPYQETQYF; len: 17; j_gene: TRBJ2-5; d_gene: TRBD2; abundance: -; v_gene: TRBV2